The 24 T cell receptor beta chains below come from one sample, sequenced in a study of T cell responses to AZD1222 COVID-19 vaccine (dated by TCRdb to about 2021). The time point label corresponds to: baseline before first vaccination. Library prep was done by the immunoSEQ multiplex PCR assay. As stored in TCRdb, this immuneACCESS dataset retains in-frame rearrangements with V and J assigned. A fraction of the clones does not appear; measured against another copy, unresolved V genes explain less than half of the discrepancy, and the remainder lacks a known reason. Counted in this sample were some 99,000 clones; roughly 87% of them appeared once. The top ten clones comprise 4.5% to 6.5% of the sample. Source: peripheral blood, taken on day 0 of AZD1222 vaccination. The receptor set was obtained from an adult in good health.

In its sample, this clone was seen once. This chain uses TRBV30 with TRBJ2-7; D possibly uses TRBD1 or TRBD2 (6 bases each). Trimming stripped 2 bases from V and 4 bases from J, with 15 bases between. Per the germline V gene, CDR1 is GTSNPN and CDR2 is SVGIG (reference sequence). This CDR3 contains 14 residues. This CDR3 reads CAWSYGGSLYEQYF. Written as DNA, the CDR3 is TGTGCCTGGAGTTACGGGGGCTCATTGTACGAGCAGTACTTC.

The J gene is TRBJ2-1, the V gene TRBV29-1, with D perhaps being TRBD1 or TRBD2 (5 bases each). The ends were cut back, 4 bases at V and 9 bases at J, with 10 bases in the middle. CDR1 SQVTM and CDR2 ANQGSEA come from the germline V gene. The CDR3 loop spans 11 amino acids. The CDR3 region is CSVGDRGEQFF. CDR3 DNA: TGCAGCGTTGGGGACCGGGGTGAGCAGTTCTTC.

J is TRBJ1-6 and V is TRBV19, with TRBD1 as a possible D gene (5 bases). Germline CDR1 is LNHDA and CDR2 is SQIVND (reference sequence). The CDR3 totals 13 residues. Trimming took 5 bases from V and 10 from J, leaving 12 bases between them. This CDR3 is CASSGRVSSPLHF. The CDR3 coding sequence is TGTGCCAGTAGTGGCAGGGTGAGCTCACCCCTCCACTTT.

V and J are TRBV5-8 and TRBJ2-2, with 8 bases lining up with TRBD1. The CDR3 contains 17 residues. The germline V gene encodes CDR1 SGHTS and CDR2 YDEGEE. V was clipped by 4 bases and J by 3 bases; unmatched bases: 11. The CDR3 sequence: CASSPLLSTGDTGELFF. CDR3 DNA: TGTGCCAGCAGCCCCCTTCTCTCGACAGGGGACACCGGGGAGCTGTTTTTT.

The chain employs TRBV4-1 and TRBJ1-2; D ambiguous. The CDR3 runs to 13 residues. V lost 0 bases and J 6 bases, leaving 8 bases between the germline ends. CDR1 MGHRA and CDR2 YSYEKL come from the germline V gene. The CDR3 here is CASSQDRRDGYTF. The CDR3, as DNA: TGCGCCAGCAGCCAAGACCGAAGAGATGGCTACACCTTC.

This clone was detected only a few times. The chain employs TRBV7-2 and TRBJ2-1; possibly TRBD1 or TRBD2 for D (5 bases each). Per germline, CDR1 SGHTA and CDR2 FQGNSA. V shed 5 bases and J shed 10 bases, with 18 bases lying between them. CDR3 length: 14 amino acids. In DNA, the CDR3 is TGTGCCAGCAGCCGTCAAGGGGCGGGCACCGAGCAGTTCTTC. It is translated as CASSRQGAGTEQFF.

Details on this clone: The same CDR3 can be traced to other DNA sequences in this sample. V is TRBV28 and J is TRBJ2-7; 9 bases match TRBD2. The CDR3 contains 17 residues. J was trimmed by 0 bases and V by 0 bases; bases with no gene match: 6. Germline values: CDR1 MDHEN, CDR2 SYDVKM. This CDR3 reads CASSLWTSGGASYEQYF. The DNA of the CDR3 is TGTGCCAGCAGTTTATGGACTAGCGGAGGCGCCTCCTACGAGCAGTACTTC.

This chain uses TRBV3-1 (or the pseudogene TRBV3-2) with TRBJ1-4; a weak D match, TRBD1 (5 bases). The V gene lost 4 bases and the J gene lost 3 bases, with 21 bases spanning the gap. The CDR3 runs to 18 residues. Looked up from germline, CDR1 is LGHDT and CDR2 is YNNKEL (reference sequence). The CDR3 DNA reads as TGTGCCAGCAGCCTCGAATGGGCGTGGGGCGAGGCTAATGAAAAACTGTTTTTT. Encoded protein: CASSLEWAWGEANEKLFF.

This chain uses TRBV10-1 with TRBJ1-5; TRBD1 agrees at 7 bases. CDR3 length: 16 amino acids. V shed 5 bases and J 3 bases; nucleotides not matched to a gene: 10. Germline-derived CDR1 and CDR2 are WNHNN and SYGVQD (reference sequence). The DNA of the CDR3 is TGCGCCAGCAGTACCAAGGGGGCCTCCTACAATCAGCCCCAGCATTTT. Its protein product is CASSTKGASYNQPQHF.

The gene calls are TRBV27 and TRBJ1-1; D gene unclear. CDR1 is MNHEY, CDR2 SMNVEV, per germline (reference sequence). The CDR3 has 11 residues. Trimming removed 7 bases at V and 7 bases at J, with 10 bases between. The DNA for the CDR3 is TGTGCCAGCATGAGGGAATTTGAAGCTTTCTTT. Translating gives CASMREFEAFF.

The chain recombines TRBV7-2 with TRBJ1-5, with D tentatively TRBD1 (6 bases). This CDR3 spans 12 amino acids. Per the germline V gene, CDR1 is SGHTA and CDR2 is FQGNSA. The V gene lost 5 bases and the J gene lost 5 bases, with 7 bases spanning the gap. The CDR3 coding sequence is TGTGCCAGCAGCGCAGGGGATCAGCCCCAGCATTTT. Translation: CASSAGDQPQHF. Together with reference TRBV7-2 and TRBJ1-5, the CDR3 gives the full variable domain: GAGVSQSPSNKVTEKGKDVELRCDPISGHTALYWYRQSLGQGLEFLIYFQGNSAPDKSGLPSDRFSAERTGGSVSTLTIQRTQQEDSAVYLCASSAGDQPQHFGDGTRLSIL.

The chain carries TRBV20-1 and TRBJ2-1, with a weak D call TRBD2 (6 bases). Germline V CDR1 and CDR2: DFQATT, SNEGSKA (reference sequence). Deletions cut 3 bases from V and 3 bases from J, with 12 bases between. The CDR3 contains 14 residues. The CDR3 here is CSASTGDFYNEQFF. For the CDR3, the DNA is TGCAGTGCTAGTACGGGAGACTTCTACAATGAGCAGTTCTTC.

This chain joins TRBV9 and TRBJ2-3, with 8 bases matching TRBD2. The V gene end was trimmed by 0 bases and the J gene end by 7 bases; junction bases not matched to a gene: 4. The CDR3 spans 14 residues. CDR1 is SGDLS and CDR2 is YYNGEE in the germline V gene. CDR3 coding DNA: TGTGCCAGCAGCGTAGAGCGGGGGAGTCATACGCAGTATTTT. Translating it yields CASSVERGSHTQYF.

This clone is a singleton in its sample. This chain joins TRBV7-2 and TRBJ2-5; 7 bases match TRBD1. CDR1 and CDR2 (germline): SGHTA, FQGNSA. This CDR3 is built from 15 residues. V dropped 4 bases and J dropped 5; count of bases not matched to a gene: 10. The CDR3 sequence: CASSYQTGSGETQYF. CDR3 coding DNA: TGTGCCAGCAGCTACCAGACAGGGAGTGGGGAGACCCAGTACTTC.

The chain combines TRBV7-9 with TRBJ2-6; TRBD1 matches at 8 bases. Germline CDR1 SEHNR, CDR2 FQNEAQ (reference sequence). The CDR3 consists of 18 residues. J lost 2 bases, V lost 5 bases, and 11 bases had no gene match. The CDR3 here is CASSPRTGRVTGANVLTF. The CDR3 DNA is TGTGCCAGCAGCCCCCGGACAGGGAGAGTGACTGGGGCCAACGTCCTGACTTTC. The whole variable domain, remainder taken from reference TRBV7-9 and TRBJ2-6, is DTGVSQNPRHKITKRGQNVTFRCDPISEHNRLYWYRQTLGQGPEFLTYFQNEAQLEKSRLLSDRFSAERPKGSFSTLEIQRTEQGDSAMYLCASSPRTGRVTGANVLTFGAGSRLTVL.

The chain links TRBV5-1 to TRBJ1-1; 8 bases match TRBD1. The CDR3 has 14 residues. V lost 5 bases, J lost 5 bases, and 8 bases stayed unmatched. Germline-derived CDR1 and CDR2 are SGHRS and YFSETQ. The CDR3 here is CASSPSGGGTEAFF. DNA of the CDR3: TGCGCCAGCAGTCCGTCAGGGGGCGGGACTGAAGCTTTCTTT.

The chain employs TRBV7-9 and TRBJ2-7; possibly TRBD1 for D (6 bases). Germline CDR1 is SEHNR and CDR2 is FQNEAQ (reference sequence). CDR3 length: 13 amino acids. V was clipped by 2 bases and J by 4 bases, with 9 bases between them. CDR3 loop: CASSLHQGYEQYF. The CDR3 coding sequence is TGTGCCAGCAGCTTACATCAGGGGTACGAGCAGTACTTC.

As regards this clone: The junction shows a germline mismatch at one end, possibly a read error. CDR3 residues: CASSLGRNIEAFF. The DNA for the CDR3 is TGTGCCAGCAGCTTGGGGAGAAACATTGAAGCTTTCTTT. The chain links TRBV5-4 to TRBJ1-1; D is undetermined. CDR1 SGHNT and CDR2 YYREEE come from the germline V gene (reference sequence). The length of the CDR3 is 13 residues.

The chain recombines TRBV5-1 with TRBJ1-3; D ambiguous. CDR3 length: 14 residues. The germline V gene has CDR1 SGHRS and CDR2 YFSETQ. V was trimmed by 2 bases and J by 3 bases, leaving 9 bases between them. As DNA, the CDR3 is TGCGCCAGCAGCTTAGCGGGAATTGGAAACACCATATATTTT. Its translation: CASSLAGIGNTIYF.

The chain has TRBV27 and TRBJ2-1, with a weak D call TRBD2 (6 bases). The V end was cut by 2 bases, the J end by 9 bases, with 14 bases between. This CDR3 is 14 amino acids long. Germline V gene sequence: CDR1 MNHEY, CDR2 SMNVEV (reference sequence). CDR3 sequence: CASSLTRGGTEQFF. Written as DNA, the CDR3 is TGTGCCAGCAGTTTAACAAGGGGCGGGACTGAGCAGTTCTTC.

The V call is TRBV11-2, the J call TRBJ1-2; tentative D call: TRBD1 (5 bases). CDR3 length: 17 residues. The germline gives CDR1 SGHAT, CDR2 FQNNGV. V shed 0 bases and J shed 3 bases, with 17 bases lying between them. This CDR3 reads CASSLEPIATDYYGYTF. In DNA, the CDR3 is TGTGCCAGCAGCTTAGAGCCGATTGCGACAGACTACTATGGCTACACCTTC.

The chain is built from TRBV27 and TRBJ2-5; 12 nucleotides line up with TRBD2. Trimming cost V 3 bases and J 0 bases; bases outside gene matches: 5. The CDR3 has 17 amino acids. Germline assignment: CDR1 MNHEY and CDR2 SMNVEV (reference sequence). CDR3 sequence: CASSFLTSGGYQETQYF. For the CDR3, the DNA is TGTGCCAGCAGTTTCCTCACTAGCGGGGGGTACCAAGAGACCCAGTACTTC.

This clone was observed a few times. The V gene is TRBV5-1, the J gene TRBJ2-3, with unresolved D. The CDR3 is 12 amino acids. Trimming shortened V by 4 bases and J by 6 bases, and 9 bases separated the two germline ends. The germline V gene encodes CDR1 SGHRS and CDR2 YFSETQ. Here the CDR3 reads CASSSRWDTQYF. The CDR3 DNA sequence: TGCGCCAGCAGCAGCCGATGGGATACGCAGTATTTT.

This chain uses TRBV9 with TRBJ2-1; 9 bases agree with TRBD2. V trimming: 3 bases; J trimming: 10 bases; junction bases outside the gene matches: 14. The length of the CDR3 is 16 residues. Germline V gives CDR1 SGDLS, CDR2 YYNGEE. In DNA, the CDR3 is TGTGCCAGCAGCGCCCTATTGACTAGCGGTCGGGCGGAGCAGTTCTTC. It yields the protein CASSALLTSGRAEQFF.